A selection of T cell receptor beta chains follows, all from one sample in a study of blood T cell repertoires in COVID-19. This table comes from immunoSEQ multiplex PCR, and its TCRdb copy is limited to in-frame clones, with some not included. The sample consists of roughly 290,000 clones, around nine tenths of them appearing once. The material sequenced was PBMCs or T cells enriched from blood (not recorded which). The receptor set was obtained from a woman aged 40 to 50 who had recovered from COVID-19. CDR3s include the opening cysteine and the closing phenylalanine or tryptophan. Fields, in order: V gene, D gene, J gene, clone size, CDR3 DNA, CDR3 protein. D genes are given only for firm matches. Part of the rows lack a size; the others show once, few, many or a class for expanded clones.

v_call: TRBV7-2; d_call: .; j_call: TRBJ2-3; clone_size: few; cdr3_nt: TGTGCCAGCAGCTTAGGGCTTGTAGCGGTCACAGATACGCAGTATTTT; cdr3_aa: CASSLGLVAVTDTQYF
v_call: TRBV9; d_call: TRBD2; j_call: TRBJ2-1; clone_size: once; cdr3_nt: TGTGCCAGCAGCGTTGGAGCTGTAGCGGGGAAAGGGTACAATGAGCAGTTCTTC; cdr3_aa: CASSVGAVAGKGYNEQFF
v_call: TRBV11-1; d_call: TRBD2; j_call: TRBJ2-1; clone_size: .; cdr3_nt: TGTGCCAGCAGCTTGACCGGGACTAGCGGCGACAATGAGCAGTTCTTC; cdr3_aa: CASSLTGTSGDNEQFF
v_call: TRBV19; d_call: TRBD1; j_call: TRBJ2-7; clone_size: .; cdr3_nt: TGTGCCAGTACCCCCGGCAGGGGGCTGGCCTACGAGCAGTACTTC; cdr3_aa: CASTPGRGLAYEQYF
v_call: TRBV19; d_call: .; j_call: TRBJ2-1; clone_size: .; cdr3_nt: TGTGCCAGTAGTATTGGGTCTAGCAGCCACAATGAGCAGTTCTTC; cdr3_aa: CASSIGSSSHNEQFF
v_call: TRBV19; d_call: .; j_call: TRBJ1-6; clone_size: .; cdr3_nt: TGTGCCAGTACCACGGGGAGGTCACCCCTCCACTTT; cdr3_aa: CASTTGRSPLHF
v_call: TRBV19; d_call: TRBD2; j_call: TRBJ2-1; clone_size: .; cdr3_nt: TGTGCCAGTAGTATAGGCGGGAGGGCCGTCGATGAGCAGTTCTTC; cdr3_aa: CASSIGGRAVDEQFF
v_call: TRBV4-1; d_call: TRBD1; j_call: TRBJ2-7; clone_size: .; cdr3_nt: TGCGCCAGCAGCCGTTCAACAGGGGGTATCTACGAGCAGTACTTC; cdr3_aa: CASSRSTGGIYEQYF
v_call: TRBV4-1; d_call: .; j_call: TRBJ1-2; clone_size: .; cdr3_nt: TGCGCCAGCAGCCAACCGGGACAAAGAAACTATGGCTACACCTTC; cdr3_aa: CASSQPGQRNYGYTF
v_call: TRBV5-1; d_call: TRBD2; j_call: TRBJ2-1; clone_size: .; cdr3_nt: TGCGCCAGCAGCTTACTAGCGGGAGCTTCCAATGAGCAGTTCTTC; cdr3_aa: CASSLLAGASNEQFF
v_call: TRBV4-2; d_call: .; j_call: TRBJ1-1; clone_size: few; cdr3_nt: TGTGCCAGCAGCCAAGATCTAGTTAGTAGGTCCCTTCGCTGGAACACTGAAGCTTTCTTT; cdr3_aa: CASSQDLVSRSLRWNTEAFF
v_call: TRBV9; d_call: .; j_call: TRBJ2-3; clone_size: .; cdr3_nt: TGTGCCAGCAGCGCGGTACTAAGCACAGATACGCAGTATTTT; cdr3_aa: CASSAVLSTDTQYF
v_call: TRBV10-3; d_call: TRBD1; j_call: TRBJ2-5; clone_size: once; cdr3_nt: TGTGCCATTGGGACAGGCTATCAAGAGACCCAGTACTTC; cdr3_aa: CAIGTGYQETQYF
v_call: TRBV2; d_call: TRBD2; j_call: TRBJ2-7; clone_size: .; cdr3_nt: TGTGCCAGCTCTTGGACTAGCGGAACCTACGAGCAGTACTTC; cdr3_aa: CASSWTSGTYEQYF
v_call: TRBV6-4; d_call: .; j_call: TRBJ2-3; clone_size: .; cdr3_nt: TGTGCCAGCAGGTCCACCGGGTCAGATACGCAGTATTTT; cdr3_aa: CASRSTGSDTQYF
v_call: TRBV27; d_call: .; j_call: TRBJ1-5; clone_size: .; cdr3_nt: TGTGCCAGCAGCAGGACAAGGGGTAATCAGCCCCAGCATTTT; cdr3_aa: CASSRTRGNQPQHF
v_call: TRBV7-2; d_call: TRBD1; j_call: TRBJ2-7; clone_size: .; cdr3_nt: TGTGCCAGCAGCCCAACCTCGGACAGGGCCGAGCAGTACTTC; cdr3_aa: CASSPTSDRAEQYF
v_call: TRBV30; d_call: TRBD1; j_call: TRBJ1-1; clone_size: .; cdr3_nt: TGTGCCTGGAGTGTACTCCGGGTGTCAGGGGGTCGCACTGAAGCTTTCTTT; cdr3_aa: CAWSVLRVSGGRTEAFF
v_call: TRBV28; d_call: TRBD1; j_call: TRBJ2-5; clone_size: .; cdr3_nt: TGTGCCAGCAGCCTACAGGGGGCCCAATACCAAGAGACCCAGTACTTC; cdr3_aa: CASSLQGAQYQETQYF
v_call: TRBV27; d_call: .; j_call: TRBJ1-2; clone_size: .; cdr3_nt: TGTGCCAGCAGTTTATCCGGGGGTAACTATGGCTACACCTTC; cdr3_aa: CASSLSGGNYGYTF
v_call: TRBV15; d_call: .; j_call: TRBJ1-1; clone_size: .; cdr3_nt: TGTGCCACCAGACAGGGCCTGGACACTGAAGCTTTCTTT; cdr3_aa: CATRQGLDTEAFF
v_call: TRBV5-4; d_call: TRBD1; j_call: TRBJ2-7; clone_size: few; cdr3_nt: TGTGCCAGCAGTGCCGGGACAGGGGGCTACGAGCAGTACTTC; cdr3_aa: CASSAGTGGYEQYF
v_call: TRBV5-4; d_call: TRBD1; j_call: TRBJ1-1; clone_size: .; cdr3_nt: TGTGCCAGCAGCTTGGAGCAGGGGGCTCGGACTGAAGCTTTCTTT; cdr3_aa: CASSLEQGARTEAFF
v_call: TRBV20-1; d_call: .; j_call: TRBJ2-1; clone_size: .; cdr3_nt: TGCAGTGCTAGTAGGGGGAGCCCTTACAATGAGCAGTTCTTC; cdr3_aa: CSASRGSPYNEQFF
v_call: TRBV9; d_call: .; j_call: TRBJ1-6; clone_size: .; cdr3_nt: TGTGCCAGCAGCCTCACAGGGCACTCCTATAATTCACCCCTCCACTTT; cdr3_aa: CASSLTGHSYNSPLHF
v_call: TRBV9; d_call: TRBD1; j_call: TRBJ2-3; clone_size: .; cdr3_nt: TGTGCCAGCAGCGTAGGGGGGACAGGGACAGATACGCAGTATTTT; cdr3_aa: CASSVGGTGTDTQYF
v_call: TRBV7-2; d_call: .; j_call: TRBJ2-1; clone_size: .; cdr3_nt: TGTGCCAGCAGCTTGGTGGCGGGCTCACAAGGAGGTGAGCAGTTCTTC; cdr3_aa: CASSLVAGSQGGEQFF
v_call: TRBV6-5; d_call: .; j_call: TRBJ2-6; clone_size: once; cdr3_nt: TGTGCCAGCAGTTATGCACTTTACTCTGGGGCCAACGTCCTGACTTTC; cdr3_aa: CASSYALYSGANVLTF
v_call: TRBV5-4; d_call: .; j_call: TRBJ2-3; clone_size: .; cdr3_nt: TGTGCCAGCAGCTTCGTTCCGACAGATACGCAGTATTTT; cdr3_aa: CASSFVPTDTQYF
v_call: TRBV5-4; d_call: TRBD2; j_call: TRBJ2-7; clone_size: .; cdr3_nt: TGTGCCAGCAGCCTGTCCCCGGGACTAGCCGCCTACGAGCAGTACTTC; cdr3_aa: CASSLSPGLAAYEQYF
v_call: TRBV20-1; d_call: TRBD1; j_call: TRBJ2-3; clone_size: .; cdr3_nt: TGCAGTGCTAGTTTGGGACAGGGGCCAGATACGCAGTATTTT; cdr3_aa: CSASLGQGPDTQYF
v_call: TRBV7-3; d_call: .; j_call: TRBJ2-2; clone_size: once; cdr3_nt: TGTGCCAGCAGCTTCTCCCCTAAAGGGACAACCGGGGAGCTGTTTTTT; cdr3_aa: CASSFSPKGTTGELFF
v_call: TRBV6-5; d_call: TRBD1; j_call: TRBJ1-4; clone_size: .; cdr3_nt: TGTGCCAGTAAGACAGGGGGGTCCTTTAATGAAAAACTGTTTTTT; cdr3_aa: CASKTGGSFNEKLFF
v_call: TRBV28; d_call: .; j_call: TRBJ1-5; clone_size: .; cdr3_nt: TGTGCCAGCAGGTCGAGTAATCAGCCCCAGCATTTT; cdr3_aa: CASRSSNQPQHF
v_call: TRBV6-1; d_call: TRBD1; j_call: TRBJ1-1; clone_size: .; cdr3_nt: TGTGCCAGCAGTGACGACAGGGGGGTCTTTGAAGCTTTCTTT; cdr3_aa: CASSDDRGVFEAFF
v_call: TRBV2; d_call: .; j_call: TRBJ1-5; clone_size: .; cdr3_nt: TGTGCCAGCAGTGAAGGGAGGGTACAGCCCCAGCATTTT; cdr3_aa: CASSEGRVQPQHF
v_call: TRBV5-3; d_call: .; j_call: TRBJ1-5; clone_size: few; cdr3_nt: TGTGCCTCTCGTGGCCTCAATCAGCCCCAGCATTTT; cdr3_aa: CASRGLNQPQHF
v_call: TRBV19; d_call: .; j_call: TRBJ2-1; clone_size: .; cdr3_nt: TGTGCCAGTAGTAACACAGGGAACAATGAGCAGTTCTTC; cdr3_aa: CASSNTGNNEQFF
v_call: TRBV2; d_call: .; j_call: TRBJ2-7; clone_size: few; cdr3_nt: TGTGCCAGCAGTGAATTGGACTCTATCTACGAGCAGTACTTC; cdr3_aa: CASSELDSIYEQYF
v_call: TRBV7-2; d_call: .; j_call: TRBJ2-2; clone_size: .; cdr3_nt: TGTGCCAGCAGCCCAAAGACTAGTTACACCGGGGAGCTGTTTTTT; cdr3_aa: CASSPKTSYTGELFF
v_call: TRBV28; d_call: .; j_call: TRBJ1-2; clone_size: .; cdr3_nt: TGTGCCAGCAGCCGGGCGGGGGGCTATCAACTCAGCTATGGCTACACCTTC; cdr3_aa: CASSRAGGYQLSYGYTF
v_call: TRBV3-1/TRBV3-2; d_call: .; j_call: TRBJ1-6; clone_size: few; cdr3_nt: TGTGCCAGCAGCCACGTTAGGGGATCACCCCTCCACTTT; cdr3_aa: CASSHVRGSPLHF
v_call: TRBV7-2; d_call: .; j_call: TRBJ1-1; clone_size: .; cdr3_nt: TGTGCCAGCAGGCTATTTACCGGGTCGGAAGCTTTCTTT; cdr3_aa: CASRLFTGSEAFF
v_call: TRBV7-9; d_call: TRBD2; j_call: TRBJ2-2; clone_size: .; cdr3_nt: TGTGCCAGCAGCTCCGGACTAGCGGGAGGAACGAACACCGGGGAGCTGTTTTTT; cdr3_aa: CASSSGLAGGTNTGELFF
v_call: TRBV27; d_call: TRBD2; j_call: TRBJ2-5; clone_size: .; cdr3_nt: TGTGCCAGCAGTTCAACGGGACTAGCGGGTCGAGAGACCCAGTACTTC; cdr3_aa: CASSSTGLAGRETQYF
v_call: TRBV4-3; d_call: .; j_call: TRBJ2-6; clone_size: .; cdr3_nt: TGCGCCAGCAGCCTACGGGGCTCTGGGGCCAACGTCCTGACTTTC; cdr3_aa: CASSLRGSGANVLTF
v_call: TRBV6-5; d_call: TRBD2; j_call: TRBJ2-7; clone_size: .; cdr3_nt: TGTGCCAGCAGTTATACTAGCGCATCCTACGAGCAGTACTTC; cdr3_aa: CASSYTSASYEQYF
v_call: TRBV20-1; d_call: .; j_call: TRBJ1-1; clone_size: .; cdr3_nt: TGCAGTGCTATTCCAGGCACTGAAGCTTTCTTT; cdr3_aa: CSAIPGTEAFF
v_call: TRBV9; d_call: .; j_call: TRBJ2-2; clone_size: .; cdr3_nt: TGTGCCAGCAGCGTAGAGGGGACACCTGGGAACACCGGGGAGCTGTTTTTT; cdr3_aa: CASSVEGTPGNTGELFF
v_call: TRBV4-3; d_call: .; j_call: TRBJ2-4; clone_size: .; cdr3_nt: TGCGCCAGCAGCCAAGATCGGGATTTAGGGTTCCGGGACAACAAAAACATTCAGTACTTC; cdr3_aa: CASSQDRDLGFRDNKNIQYF
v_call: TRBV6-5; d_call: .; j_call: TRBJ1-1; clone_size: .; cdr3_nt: TGTGCCAGCGAACCCCATGGGGGGAAGCACACTGAAGCTTTCTTT; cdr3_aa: CASEPHGGKHTEAFF
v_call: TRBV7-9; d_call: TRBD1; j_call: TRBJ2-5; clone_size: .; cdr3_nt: TGTGCCAGCAGCTATACAGGGGGGCGGGAGACCCAGTACTTC; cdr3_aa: CASSYTGGRETQYF
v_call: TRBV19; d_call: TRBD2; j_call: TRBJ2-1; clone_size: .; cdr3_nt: TGTGCCAGTAGTATATGGGAGGGAAAGAACAATGAGCAGTTCTTC; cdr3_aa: CASSIWEGKNNEQFF